The clone carrying this T cell receptor (beta chain) has ten or more counts. Its antigen is as yet unknown. Whole-study findings and limits: Tumor Treg TCRs overlapped most with tumor naive CD4+ cells. Tumor memory CD4+ T cell TCR gene usage clustered with blood and lymph node memory CD4+ cells and lymph node naive CD4+ cells.

Constant-region reverse primers amplified full-length variable regions, followed by semi-nested Nested Universal Primer A PCR. In TCRdb, the 5' RACE reads were re-called with MiXCR into one record per CDR3 protein. Among under 35,000 distinct CDR3 sequences listed, around a quarter were seen once. V was clipped by 7 bases and J by 5 bases; unmatched bases: 11. CDR3 length equals 14 residues. CDR1 is ENHRY, CDR2 SYGVKD, per germline. Sample: memory CD4+ T cells sorted from blood. Subset in this sample: memory CD4+ T cells, CD4+CD45RO+CD25-. This sequence joins TRBV10-3 and TRBJ2-7, with TRBD1 identical over 7 bases. This receptor was identified in a female donor with breast cancer. The CDR3, as DNA: TGTGCCATCAAGGACCGGGACAGACATAACGAGCAGTACTTC. Translated, it gives CAIKDRDRHNEQYF.